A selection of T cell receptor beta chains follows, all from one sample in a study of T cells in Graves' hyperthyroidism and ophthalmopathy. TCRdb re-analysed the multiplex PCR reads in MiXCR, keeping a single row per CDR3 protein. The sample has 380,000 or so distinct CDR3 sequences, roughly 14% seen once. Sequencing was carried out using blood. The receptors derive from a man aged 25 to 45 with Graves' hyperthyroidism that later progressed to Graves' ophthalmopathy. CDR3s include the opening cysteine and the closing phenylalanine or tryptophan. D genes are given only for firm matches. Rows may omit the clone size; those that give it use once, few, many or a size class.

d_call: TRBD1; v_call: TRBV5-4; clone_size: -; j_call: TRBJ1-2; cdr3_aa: CASSLYRTGVGGYTF; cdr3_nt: TGTGCCAGCAGCTTATACCGGACAGGGGTCGGTGGCTACACCTTC
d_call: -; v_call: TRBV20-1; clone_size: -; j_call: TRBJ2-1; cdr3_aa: CSARDPNYNEQFF; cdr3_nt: TGCAGTGCTAGAGACCCTAATTACAATGAGCAGTTCTTC
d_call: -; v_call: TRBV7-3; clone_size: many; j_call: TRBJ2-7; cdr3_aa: CASSPGVLEFNEQYF; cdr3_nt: TGTGCCAGCAGCCCAGGGGTTTTGGAATTTAACGAGCAGTACTTC
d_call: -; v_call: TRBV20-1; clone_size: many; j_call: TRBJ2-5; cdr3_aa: CSARDDGRWETQYF; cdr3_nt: TGCAGTGCTAGAGATGACGGCCGATGGGAGACCCAGTACTTC
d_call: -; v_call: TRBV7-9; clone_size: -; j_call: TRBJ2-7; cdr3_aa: CASSQGNTYEQYF; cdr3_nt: TGTGCCAGCAGCCAAGGGAATACCTACGAGCAGTACTTC
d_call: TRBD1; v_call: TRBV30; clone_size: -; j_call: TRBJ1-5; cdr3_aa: CAWSAGQGPQPQHF; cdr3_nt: TGTGCCTGGAGTGCTGGACAGGGTCCTCAGCCCCAGCATTTT
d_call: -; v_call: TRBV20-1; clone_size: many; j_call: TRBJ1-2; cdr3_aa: CSAPDSLYGYTF; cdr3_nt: TGCAGTGCTCCTGACAGTCTTTATGGCTACACCTTC
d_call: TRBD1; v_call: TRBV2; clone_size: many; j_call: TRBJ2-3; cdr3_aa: CASSPPAGTVEVDTQYF; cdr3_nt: TGTGCCAGCAGCCCCCCCGCCGGGACAGTGGAAGTAGATACGCAGTATTTT
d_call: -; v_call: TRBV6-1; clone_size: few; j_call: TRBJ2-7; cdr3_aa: CASSVIDRFYEQYF; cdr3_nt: TGTGCCAGCAGTGTAATAGACAGGTTTTACGAGCAGTACTTC
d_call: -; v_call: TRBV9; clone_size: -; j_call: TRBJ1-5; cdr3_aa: CASSVEGYSNQPQHF; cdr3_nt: TGTGCCAGCAGCGTAGAAGGTTATAGCAATCAGCCCCAGCATTTT
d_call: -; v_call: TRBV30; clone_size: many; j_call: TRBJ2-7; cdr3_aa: CAWSVGAEQYF; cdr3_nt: TGTGCCTGGAGTGTAGGCGCCGAGCAGTACTTC
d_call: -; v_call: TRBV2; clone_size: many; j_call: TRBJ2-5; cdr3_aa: CASSEALWGGETQYF; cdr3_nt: TGTGCCAGCAGTGAAGCCCTCTGGGGAGGAGAGACCCAGTACTTC
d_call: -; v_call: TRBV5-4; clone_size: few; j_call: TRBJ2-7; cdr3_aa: CASSLDLWGNYEQYF; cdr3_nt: TGTGCCAGCAGCTTGGATTTGTGGGGTAACTACGAGCAGTACTTC
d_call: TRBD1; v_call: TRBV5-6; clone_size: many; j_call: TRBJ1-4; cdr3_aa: CASSWGQASTNEKLFF; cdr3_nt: TGTGCCAGCAGCTGGGGACAGGCATCAACTAATGAAAAACTGTTTTTT
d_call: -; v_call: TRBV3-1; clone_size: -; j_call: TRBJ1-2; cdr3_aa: CARSQAGTGYTF; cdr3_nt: TGTGCCAGGAGCCAAGCGGGGACTGGCTACACCTTC
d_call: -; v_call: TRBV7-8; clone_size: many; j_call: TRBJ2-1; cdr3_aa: CASSLAPRGKGEQFF; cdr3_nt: TGTGCCAGCAGCTTAGCGCCCCGGGGAAAGGGTGAGCAGTTCTTC
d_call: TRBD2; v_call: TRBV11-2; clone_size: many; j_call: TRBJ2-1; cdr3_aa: CASSLGGTSSYNEQFF; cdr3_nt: TGTGCCAGCAGCTTAGGGGGGACTAGCTCCTACAATGAGCAGTTCTTC
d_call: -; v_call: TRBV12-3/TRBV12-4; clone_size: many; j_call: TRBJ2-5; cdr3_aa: CASTGGAFEETQYF; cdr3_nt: TGTGCCAGCACTGGGGGGGCCTTCGAGGAGACCCAGTACTTC
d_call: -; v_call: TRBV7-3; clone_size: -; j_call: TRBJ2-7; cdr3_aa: CASSLTGALGGSREQYF; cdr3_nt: TGTGCCAGCAGCTTAACCGGGGCCCTTGGAGGGTCTAGGGAGCAGTACTTC
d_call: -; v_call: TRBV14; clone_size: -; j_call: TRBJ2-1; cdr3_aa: CASSLIIGGYNEQFF; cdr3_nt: TGTGCCAGCAGCCTCATCATAGGGGGGTACAATGAGCAGTTCTTC
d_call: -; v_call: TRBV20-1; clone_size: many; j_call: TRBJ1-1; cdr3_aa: CSARGRDRLNTEAFF; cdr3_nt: TGCAGTGCTAGAGGCCGCGACAGACTGAACACTGAAGCTTTCTTT
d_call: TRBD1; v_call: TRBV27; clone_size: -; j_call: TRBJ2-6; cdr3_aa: CASSQDRATHSGANVLTF; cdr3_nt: TGTGCCAGCAGCCAGGACAGGGCGACCCACTCTGGGGCCAACGTCCTGACTTTC
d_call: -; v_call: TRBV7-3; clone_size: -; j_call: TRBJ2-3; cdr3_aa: CASSLAGRVPTDTQYF; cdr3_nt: TGTGCCAGCAGCTTGGCCGGAAGGGTCCCCACAGATACGCAGTATTTT
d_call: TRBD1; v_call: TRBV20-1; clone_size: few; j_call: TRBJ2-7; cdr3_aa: CSAKGDREAEQYF; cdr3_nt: TGCAGTGCTAAGGGGGACAGGGAGGCCGAGCAGTACTTC
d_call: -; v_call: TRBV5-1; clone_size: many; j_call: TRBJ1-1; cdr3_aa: CASSRQQTNTEAFF; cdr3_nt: TGCGCCAGCTCCCGGCAGCAGACGAACACTGAAGCTTTCTTT
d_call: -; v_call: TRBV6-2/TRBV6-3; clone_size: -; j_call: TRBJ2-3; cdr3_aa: CAITTSGTDTQYF; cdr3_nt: TGTGCCATCACGACCTCCGGCACAGATACGCAGTATTTT
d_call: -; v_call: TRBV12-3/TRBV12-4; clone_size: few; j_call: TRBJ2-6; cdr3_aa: CASSRNGANVLAF; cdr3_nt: TGTGCCAGCAGCCGCAATGGGGCCAACGTCCTGGCTTTC
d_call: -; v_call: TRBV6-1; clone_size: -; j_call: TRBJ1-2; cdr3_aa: CASSENFPGDGYTF; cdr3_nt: TGTGCCAGCAGTGAAAACTTTCCAGGGGATGGCTACACCTTC
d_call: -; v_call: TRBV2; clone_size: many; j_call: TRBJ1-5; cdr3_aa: CASSEDSDQPQHF; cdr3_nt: TGTGCCAGCAGTGAGGACAGTGATCAGCCCCAGCATTTT
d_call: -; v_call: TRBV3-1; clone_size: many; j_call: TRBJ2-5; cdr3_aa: CASSQSGETQYF; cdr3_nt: TGTGCCAGCAGCCAATCGGGCGAGACCCAGTACTTC
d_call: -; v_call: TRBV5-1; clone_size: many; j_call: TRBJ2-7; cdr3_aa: CASSLGLPSSYEQYF; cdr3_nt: TGCGCCAGCAGCTTGGGGCTTCCCTCCTCCTACGAGCAGTACTTC
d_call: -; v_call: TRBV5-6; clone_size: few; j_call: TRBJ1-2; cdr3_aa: CASSLKDALWGYTF; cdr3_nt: TGTGCCAGCAGCTTGAAGGACGCCTTATGGGGCTACACCTTC
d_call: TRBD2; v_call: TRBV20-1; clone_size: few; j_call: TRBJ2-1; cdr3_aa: CSGEGNEQFF; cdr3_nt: TGCAGTGGGGAGGGCAATGAGCAGTTCTTC
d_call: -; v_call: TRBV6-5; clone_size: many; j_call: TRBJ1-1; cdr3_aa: CASSYGERSMAFF; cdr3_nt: TGTGCCAGCAGTTACGGGGAGAGGAGTATGGCTTTCTTT
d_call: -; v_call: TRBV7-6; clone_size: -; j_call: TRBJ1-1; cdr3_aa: CASSSEEGVNTEAFF; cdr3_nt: TGTGCCAGCAGCTCTGAAGAAGGGGTGAACACTGAAGCTTTCTTT
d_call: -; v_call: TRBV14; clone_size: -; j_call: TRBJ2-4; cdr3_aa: CASSQFGSNTVQYF; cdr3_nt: TGTGCCAGCAGCCAATTTGGGTCCAATACAGTTCAGTACTTC
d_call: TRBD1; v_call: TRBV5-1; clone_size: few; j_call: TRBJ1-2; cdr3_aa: CASSPYRGGDGYTF; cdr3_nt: TGCGCCAGCAGCCCTTACAGGGGTGGAGATGGCTACACCTTC
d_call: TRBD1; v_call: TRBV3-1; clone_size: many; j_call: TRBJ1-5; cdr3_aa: CASSHGQGGQPQHF; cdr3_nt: TGTGCCAGCAGCCACGGACAGGGAGGTCAGCCCCAGCATTTT
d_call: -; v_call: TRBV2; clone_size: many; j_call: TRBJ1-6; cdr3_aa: CASSEVAGYNSPLHF; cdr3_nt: TGTGCCAGCAGTGAAGTGGCGGGTTATAATTCACCCCTCCACTTT
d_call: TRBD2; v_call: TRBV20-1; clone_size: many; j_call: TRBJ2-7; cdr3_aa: CSASQGGGDREQYF; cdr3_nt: TGCAGTGCTAGTCAAGGTGGGGGGGACCGCGAGCAGTACTTC
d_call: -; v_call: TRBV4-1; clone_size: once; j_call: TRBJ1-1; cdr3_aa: CASSVGRGGHTEAFF; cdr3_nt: TGCGCCAGCAGCGTCGGTAGAGGGGGGCACACTGAAGCTTTCTTT
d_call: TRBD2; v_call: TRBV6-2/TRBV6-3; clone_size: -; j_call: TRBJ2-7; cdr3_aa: CASSALAGGRYEQYF; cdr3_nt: TGTGCCAGCAGTGCCCTAGCGGGGGGGCGGTACGAGCAGTACTTC